A selection of T cell receptor beta chains follows, all from one sample in a study of early stage breast cancer tumors. Assay: immunoSEQ multiplex PCR; the TCRdb copy retains only in-frame clones and omits some. The sample includes about 48,000 clones, around 83% seen only once; the top ten take under 1.5%. Sequencing was performed on blood. These receptors were collected from a person aged 45 to 59 with breast cancer. CDR3s include the opening cysteine and the closing phenylalanine or tryptophan. The order of the fields is J gene, clone size, V gene, D gene, CDR3 DNA, CDR3 protein. A D gene is named only where the DNA matches it firmly. Clone size, where shown, is once, few, many, or a class for clones that have expanded.

J gene: TRBJ2-3
clone size: -
V gene: TRBV18
D gene: -
CDR3 DNA: TGTGCCAGCTCACCACCGGGCCAGGGCGCCACAGATACGCAGTATTTT
CDR3 protein: CASSPPGQGATDTQYF

J gene: TRBJ1-1
clone size: -
V gene: TRBV5-1
D gene: -
CDR3 DNA: TGCGCCAGCAGATCAGGGTCGGACGTGAGGACTGAAGCTTTCTTT
CDR3 protein: CASRSGSDVRTEAFF

J gene: TRBJ2-1
clone size: -
V gene: TRBV7-2
D gene: -
CDR3 DNA: TGTGCCAGCAGCTTAGCGGGGGGTATTAATGAGCAGTTCTTC
CDR3 protein: CASSLAGGINEQFF

J gene: TRBJ1-2
clone size: once
V gene: TRBV11-2
D gene: TRBD1
CDR3 DNA: TGTGCCAGCAGCTTAGAAGGGGGCGCTCACTATGGCTACACCTTC
CDR3 protein: CASSLEGGAHYGYTF

J gene: TRBJ2-7
clone size: -
V gene: TRBV7-3
D gene: TRBD2
CDR3 DNA: TGTGCCAGCAGCCTATCTAGCGGGGGAGCCTACGAGCAGTACTTC
CDR3 protein: CASSLSSGGAYEQYF

J gene: TRBJ1-5
clone size: -
V gene: TRBV7-8
D gene: -
CDR3 DNA: TGTGCCAGCAGTCCCAAGGGGGGGGAACTCAATCAGCCCCAGCATTTT
CDR3 protein: CASSPKGGELNQPQHF

J gene: TRBJ2-7
clone size: -
V gene: TRBV4-2
D gene: TRBD2
CDR3 DNA: TGTGCCAGCAGCCCGGGACTAGGAAGCTACGAGCAGTACTTC
CDR3 protein: CASSPGLGSYEQYF

J gene: TRBJ2-3
clone size: -
V gene: TRBV6-6
D gene: TRBD1
CDR3 DNA: TGTGCCAGCAAAATACAGGGGGCAGATACGCAGTATTTT
CDR3 protein: CASKIQGADTQYF

J gene: TRBJ1-5
clone size: -
V gene: TRBV19
D gene: TRBD1
CDR3 DNA: TGTGCCAGTAGTTCGGGACAGGGAGAGGCTCAGCCCCAGCATTTT
CDR3 protein: CASSSGQGEAQPQHF

J gene: TRBJ2-7
clone size: once
V gene: TRBV7-6
D gene: TRBD1
CDR3 DNA: TGTGCCAGCAGCTTAGCCGGCACAGGGGGAGACGAGCAGTACTTC
CDR3 protein: CASSLAGTGGDEQYF

J gene: TRBJ2-7
clone size: once
V gene: TRBV6-5
D gene: TRBD1
CDR3 DNA: TGTGCCAGCAGTGTTAACAGGGGAAGCTCCTACGAGCAGTACTTC
CDR3 protein: CASSVNRGSSYEQYF

J gene: TRBJ2-7
clone size: -
V gene: TRBV9
D gene: -
CDR3 DNA: TGTGCCAGCAGCGTACCCTTCAGCCGGGACGGCGCTTACGAGCAGTACTTC
CDR3 protein: CASSVPFSRDGAYEQYF

J gene: TRBJ2-7
clone size: -
V gene: TRBV19
D gene: -
CDR3 DNA: TGTGCCAGTATCCTACCCTCGTCACAGGGAGAAATATACGAGCAGTACTTC
CDR3 protein: CASILPSSQGEIYEQYF

J gene: TRBJ1-2
clone size: once
V gene: TRBV5-4
D gene: -
CDR3 DNA: TGTGCCAGCAGCCTTGACGGGACGAACTATGGCTACACCTTC
CDR3 protein: CASSLDGTNYGYTF

J gene: TRBJ2-2
clone size: few
V gene: TRBV7-9
D gene: -
CDR3 DNA: TGTGCCAGCAGCTTAAACGCCGGGGAGCTGTTTTTT
CDR3 protein: CASSLNAGELFF